A selection of T cell receptor beta chains follows, all from one sample in a study of T cell repertoires in cytomegalovirus infection. The antigens these receptors bind are not known. TCRdb re-analysed the reads in MiXCR, keeping a single row per CDR3 protein. The data hold a few hundred thousand distinct CDR3 sequences, with almost 40% observed a single time. The sample consisted of cultured PBMCs, taken from culture after CMV antigen stimulation. Every receptor here comes from a human donor in good health (CMV status not recorded). Some clones in this sample may be carry-over from other donors' samples. The CDR3 runs from the conserved cysteine through the conserved F or W. D genes are given only for firm matches. For some rows the clone size is stated as once, few or many, or as a class when expanded; others skip it.

clone_size,d_call,v_call,cdr3_length,j_call,cdr3_aa,cdr3_nt
many,-,TRBV4-3,15,TRBJ2-1,CASSQDWRGVNEQFF,TGCGCCAGCAGCCAAGATTGGAGGGGAGTCAATGAGCAGTTCTTC
few,-,TRBV4-3,16,TRBJ2-7,CASSPHPGEDFDEQYF,TGCGCCAGCAGCCCGCATCCGGGAGAAGACTTTGACGAGCAGTACTTC
-,-,TRBV7-2,18,TRBJ1-2,CASSPLEGTPGFFYGYTF,TGTGCCAGCAGCCCTCTGGAGGGCACCCCAGGATTTTTCTATGGCTACACCTTC
-,-,TRBV7-8,15,TRBJ1-2,CASSEKTLGVYGYTF,TGTGCCAGCAGCGAGAAGACCCTAGGGGTCTATGGCTACACCTTC
-,-,TRBV5-5,14,TRBJ2-7,CASSLTPRLREQYF,TGTGCCAGCAGCTTAACGCCCCGCCTACGCGAGCAGTACTTC
few,-,TRBV7-9,17,TRBJ1-4,CASSLPLGQRVHEKLFF,TGTGCCAGCAGCTTACCATTAGGACAGCGGGTCCATGAAAAACTGTTTTTT
-,-,TRBV10-3,16,TRBJ2-2,CAISDHWRGGTGELFF,TGTGCCATCAGTGACCATTGGAGGGGTGGTACCGGGGAGCTGTTTTTT
-,-,TRBV27,16,TRBJ1-3,CASSLLPAGPGNTIYF,TGTGCCAGCAGTTTACTCCCAGCAGGGCCTGGAAACACCATATATTTT
-,TRBD2,TRBV20-1,14,TRBJ2-1,CSARLAESYNEQFF,TGCAGTGCTAGGCTAGCGGAGTCCTACAATGAGCAGTTCTTC
many,-,TRBV7-2,15,TRBJ1-1,CASSLESGLNTEAFF,TGTGCCAGCAGCTTAGAATCAGGGTTGAACACTGAAGCTTTCTTT
-,TRBD2,TRBV7-6,16,TRBJ2-1,CASSLRAGGPSNEQFF,TGTGCCAGCAGCCTCCGGGCGGGAGGGCCGAGCAATGAGCAGTTCTTC